The clone carrying this TCR beta chain was detected many times. These data are taken from a study of early T cells in non-severe SARS-CoV-2 infection. TCRdb independently ran MiXCR on the 5' RACE reads; one entry per CDR3 protein. Of over 55,000 distinct CDR3 sequences listed, about 9.3% are singletons. Per germline, CDR1 SGHAT and CDR2 FQNNGV. V lost 1 base, J lost 0 bases, and 10 bases lay in between. The CDR3 has 16 residues. Specimen: whole blood. This sequence originates from an adult who was a healthcare worker with PCR-confirmed SARS-CoV-2 infection or an uninfected control (not recorded which). V and J are TRBV11-2 and TRBJ2-4; the D is unclear. Written as DNA, the CDR3 is TGTGCCAGCAGCTTAGGTGTAGACCTAGCCAAAAACATTCAGTACTTC. As protein: CASSLGVDLAKNIQYF. The variable domain in full, with the rest retrieved from reference TRBV11-2 and TRBJ2-4, is EAGVAQSPRYKIIEKRQSVAFWCNPISGHATLYWYQQILGQGPKLLIQFQNNGVVDDSQLPKDRFSAERLKGVDSTLKIQPAKLEDSAVYLCASSLGVDLAKNIQYFGAGTRLSVL.